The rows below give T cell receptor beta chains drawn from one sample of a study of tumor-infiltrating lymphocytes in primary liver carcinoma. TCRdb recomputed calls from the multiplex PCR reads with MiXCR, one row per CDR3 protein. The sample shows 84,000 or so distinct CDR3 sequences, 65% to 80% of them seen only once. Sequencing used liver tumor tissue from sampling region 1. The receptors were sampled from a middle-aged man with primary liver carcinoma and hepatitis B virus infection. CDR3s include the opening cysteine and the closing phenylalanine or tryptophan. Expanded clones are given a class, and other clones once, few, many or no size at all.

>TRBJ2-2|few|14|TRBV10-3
CAIRIREMSWELFF
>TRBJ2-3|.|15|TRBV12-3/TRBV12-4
CASSQGLADTDTQYF
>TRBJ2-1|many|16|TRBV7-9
CASSLEVAGGHYEQFF
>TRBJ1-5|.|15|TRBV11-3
CASSFQTASNQAKHF
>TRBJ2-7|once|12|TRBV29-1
CSVGTGGDKQYF
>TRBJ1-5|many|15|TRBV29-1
CSVDEKGVPNQPQHF
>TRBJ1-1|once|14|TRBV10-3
CAISETGGNTEAVF
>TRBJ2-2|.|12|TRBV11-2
CVSSTDRGELFF
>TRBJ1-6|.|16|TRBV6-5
CASSPRRYSYNSPLHF
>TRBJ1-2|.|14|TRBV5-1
CASCLETVLDGYTF
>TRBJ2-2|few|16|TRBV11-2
CASCSRVVTNTGDLFF
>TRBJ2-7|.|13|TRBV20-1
CSITGTHSYEQYF
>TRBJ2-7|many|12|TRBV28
CASSLGFGEQYF
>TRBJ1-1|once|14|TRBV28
CASCLGWGNTEAFF
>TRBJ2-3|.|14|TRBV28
CASSTWVSTDMQYF
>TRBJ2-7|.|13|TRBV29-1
CSARRTVIDEQYF
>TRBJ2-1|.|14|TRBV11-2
CASGLDRSYIEQFF
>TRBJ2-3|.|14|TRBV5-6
CTSSQDLGTDTQYF
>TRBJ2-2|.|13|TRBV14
CARGPLNTGELFF
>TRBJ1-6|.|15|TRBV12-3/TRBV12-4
CVSSYTTERNSPLHF
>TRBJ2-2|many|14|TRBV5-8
CASSPRGVTGELFF
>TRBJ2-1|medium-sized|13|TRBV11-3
CASSRTDYNEQFF
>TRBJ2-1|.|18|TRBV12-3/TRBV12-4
CASSFPAASGGSYNEQFF
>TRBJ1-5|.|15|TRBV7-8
CACTGGSYSNQPQHF
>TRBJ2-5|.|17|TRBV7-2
CASSLSWAAWEGETQYF
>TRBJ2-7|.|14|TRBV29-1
CSDGRSTTSYERYF
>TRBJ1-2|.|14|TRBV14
CASSQVGGDHGYTF
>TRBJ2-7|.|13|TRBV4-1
CASNQDRNYEQYF
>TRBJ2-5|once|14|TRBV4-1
CASSQGTFQETRYF
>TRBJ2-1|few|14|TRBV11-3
CASSLGVSNNEQFF
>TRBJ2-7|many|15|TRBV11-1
CASSPPGQGMYEQYF
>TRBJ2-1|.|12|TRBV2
CAVTGAYNDQFF
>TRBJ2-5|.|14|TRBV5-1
CASSAGAGVETQYF
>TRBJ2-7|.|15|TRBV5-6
CASSLESASSYGQYF
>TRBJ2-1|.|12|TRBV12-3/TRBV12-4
CASSLSDTEQIF
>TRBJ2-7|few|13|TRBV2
CASDRAPSYEQYF
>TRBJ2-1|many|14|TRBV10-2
CASTGGAAYNEQFF
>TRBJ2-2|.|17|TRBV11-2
CASSSLSGGRVTGELFF
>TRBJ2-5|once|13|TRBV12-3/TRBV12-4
CASSWGLRETEYF
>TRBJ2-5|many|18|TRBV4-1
CASSERGLAGDFAETQYF
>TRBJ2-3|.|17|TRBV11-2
CASSLDLGTGTSDTQYF
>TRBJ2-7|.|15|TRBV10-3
CVISGGEQPPYEQYF
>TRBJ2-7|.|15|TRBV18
CTSSPYVAGVGEQYF